This T cell receptor (beta chain) appears in the sequencing data of a study of human T cells and chemical hapten exposure. Study overall: Weekly scalp doses of diphenylcyclopropenone were given to patients during the roughly 24-week study.

Regarding time point: patch test 1, 2 weeks after DPC sensitization. Treatment reported: therapeutic diphenylcyclopropenone sensitization with weekly scalp DPC. Blood sampling preceded each patch test application. This clonotype occurred many times. TCRdb ran MiXCR on the RACE reads and lists one entry per CDR3 protein. The sample has just under 350,000 distinct CDR3 sequences; approximately 6.3% are singletons. Germline V gene lookup returns CDR1 ENHRY and CDR2 SYGVKD. V shed 4 bases and J shed 4 bases, with 8 bases lying between them. The length of the CDR3 is 14 residues. This clonotype originated in a woman younger than 30 with alopecia areata. Some clones in this sample may be carry-over from other donors' samples. The chain couples TRBV10-3 to TRBJ2-6; D is possibly TRBD1 (6 bases). Sequenced material: whole blood, taken in connection with sensitization to the hapten diphenylcyclopropenone (DPC). The CDR3 sequence: CAISAGEGANVLTF. The CDR3 DNA sequence: TGTGCCATCAGTGCAGGGGAGGGGGCCAACGTCCTGACTTTC.